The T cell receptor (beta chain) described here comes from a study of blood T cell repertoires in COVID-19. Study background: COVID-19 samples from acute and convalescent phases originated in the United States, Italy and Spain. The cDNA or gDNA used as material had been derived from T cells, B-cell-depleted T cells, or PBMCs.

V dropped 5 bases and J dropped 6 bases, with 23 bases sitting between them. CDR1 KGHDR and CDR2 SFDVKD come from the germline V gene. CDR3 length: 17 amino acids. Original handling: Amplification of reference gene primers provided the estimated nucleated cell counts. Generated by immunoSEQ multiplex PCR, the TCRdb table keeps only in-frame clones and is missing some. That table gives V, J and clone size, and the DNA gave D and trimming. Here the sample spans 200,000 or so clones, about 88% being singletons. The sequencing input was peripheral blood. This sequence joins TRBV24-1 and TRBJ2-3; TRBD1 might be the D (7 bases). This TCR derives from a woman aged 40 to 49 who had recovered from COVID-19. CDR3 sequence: CATSAPVGDLGQDTQYF. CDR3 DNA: TGTGCCACCAGTGCTCCCGTAGGGGACTTGGGACAGGATACGCAGTATTTT.